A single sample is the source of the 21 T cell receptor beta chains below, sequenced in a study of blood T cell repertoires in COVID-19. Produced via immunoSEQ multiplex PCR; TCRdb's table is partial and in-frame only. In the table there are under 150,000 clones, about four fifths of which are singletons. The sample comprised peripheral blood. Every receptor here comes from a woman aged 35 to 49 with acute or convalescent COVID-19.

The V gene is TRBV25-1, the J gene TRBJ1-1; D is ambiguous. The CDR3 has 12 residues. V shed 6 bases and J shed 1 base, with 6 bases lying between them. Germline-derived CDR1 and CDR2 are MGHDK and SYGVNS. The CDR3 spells CASRAGNTEAFF. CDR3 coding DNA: TGTGCCAGCAGAGCAGGGAACACTGAAGCTTTCTTT. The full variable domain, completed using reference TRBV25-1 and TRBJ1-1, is EADIYQTPRYLVIGTGKKITLECSQTMGHDKMYWYQQDPGMELHLIHYSYGVNSTEKGDLSSESTVSRIRTEHFPLTLESARPSHTSQYLCASRAGNTEAFFGQGTRLTVV.

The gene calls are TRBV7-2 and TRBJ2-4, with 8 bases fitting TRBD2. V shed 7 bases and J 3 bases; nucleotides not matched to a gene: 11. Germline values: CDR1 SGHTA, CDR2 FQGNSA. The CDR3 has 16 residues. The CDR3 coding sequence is TGTGCCAGCACCGAACGGGGGGGCGCGGGCAAAAACATTCAGTACTTC. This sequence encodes CASTERGGAGKNIQYF.

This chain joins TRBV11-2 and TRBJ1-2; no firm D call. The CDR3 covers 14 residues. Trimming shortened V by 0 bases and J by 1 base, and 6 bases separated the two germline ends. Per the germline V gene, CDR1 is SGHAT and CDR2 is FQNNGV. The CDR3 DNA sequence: TGTGCCAGCAGCTTAGATCTCTTTAACTATGGCTACACCTTC. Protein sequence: CASSLDLFNYGYTF.

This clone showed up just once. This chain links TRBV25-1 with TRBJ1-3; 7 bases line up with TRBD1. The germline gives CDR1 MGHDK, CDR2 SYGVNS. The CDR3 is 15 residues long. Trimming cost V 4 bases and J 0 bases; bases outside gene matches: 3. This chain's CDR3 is CASSADRVSGNTIYF. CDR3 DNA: TGTGCCAGCAGTGCAGACAGGGTCTCTGGAAACACCATATATTTT.

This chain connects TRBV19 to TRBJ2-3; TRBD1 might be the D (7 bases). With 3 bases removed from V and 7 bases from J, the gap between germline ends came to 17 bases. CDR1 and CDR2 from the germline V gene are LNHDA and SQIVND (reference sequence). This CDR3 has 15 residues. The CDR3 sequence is CASSIIQGRIHTQYF. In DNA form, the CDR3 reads TGTGCCAGTAGTATTATACAGGGGAGGATTCATACGCAGTATTTT.

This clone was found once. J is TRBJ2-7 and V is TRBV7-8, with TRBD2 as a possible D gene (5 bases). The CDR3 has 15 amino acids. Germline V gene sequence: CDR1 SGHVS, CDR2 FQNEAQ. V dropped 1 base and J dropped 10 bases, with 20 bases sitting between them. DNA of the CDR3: TGTGCCAGCAGCTTAGGTACCACAACCCCCACTAGACAGTACTTC. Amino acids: CASSLGTTTPTRQYF.

The CDR3 nucleotides are TGTGCCAGCAGCTCCTCGGGACACCCCAACACTGAAGCTTTCTTT. It translates to CASSSSGHPNTEAFF. J is TRBJ1-1 and V is TRBV7-3; weak D call: TRBD1 (6 bases). The CDR3 is 15 residues long. V lost 4 bases and J 2 bases, leaving 14 bases between the germline ends. CDR1 and CDR2 (germline): SGHTA, FQGTGA.

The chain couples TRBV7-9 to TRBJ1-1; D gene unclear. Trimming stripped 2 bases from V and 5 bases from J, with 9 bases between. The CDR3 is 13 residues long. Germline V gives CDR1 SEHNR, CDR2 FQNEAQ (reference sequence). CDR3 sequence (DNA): TGTGCCAGCAGCTTATCTCCAGAAACTGAAGCTTTCTTT. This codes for CASSLSPETEAFF.

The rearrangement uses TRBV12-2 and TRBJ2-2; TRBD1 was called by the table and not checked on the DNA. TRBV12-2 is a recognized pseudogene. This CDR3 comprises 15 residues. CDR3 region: CASRLRTGWGGELFF. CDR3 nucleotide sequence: TGTGCAAGTCGCTTACGGACAGGGTGGGGCGGGGAGCTGTTTTTT.

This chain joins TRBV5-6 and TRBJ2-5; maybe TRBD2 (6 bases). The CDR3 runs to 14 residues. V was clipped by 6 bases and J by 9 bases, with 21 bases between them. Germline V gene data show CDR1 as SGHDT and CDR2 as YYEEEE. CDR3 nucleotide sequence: TGTGCCAGCACCTCTCGGAGGGTCCCTTCGGCCCAGTACTTC. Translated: CASTSRRVPSAQYF. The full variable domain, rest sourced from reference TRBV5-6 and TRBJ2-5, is DAGVTQSPTHLIKTRGQQVTLRCSPKSGHDTVSWYQQALGQGPQFIFQYYEEEERQRGNFPDRFSGHQFPNYSSELNVNALLLGDSALYLCASTSRRVPSAQYFGPGTRLLVL.

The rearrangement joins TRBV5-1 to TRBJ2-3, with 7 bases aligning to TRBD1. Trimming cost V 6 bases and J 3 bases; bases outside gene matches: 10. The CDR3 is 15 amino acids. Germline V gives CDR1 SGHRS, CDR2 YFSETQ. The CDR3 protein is CASNPRTGSTDTQYF. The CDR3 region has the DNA TGCGCCAGCAATCCAAGGACAGGTAGTACAGATACGCAGTATTTT.

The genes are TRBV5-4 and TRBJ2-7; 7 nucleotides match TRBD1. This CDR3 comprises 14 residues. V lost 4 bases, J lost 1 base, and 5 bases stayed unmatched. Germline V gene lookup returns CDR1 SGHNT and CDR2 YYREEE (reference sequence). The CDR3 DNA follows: TGTGCCAGCAGCAGGGGACAGACATCCTACGAGCAGTACTTC. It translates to CASSRGQTSYEQYF.

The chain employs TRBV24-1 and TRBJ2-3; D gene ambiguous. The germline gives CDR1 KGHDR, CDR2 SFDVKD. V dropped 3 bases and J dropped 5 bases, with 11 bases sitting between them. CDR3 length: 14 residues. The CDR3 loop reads CATSDPLYGDTQYF. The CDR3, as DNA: TGTGCCACCAGTGATCCTCTCTATGGAGATACGCAGTATTTT.

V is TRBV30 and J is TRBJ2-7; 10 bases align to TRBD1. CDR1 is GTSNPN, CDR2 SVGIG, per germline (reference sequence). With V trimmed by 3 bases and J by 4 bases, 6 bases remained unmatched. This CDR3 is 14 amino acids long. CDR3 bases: TGTGCCTGGAGGCTCCCGGGACAGGGGTACGAGCAGTACTTC. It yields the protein CAWRLPGQGYEQYF.

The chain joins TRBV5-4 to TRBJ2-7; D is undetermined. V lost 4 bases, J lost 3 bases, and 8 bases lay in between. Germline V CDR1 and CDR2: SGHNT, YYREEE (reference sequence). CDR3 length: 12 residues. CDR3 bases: TGTGCCAGCAGCCCCCTTAACTACGAGCAGTACTTC. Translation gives CASSPLNYEQYF.

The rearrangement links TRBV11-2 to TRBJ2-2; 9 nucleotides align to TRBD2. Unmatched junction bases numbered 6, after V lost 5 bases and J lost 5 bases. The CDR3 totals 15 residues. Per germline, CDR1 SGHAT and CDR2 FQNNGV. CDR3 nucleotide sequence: TGTGCCAGCAGCCCTAGCGGGGTGGGGACCGGGGAGCTGTTTTTT. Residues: CASSPSGVGTGELFF.

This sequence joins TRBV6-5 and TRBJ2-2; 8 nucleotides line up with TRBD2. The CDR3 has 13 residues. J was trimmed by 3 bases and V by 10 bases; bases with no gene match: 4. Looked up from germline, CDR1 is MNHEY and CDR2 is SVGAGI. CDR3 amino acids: CATRGGYTGELFF. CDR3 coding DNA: TGTGCCACCCGGGGGGGCTACACCGGGGAGCTGTTTTTT.

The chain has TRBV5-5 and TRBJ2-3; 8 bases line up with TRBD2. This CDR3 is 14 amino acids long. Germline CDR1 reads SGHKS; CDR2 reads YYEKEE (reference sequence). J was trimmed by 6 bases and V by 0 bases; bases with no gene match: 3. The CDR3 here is CASSLAGGLDTQYF. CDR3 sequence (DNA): TGTGCCAGCAGCTTGGCGGGGGGGCTGGATACGCAGTATTTT.

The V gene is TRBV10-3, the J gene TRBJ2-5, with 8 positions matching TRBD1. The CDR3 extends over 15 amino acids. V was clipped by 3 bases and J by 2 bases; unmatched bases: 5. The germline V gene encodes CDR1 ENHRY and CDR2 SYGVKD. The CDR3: CAISERWTGQETQYF. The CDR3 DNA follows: TGTGCCATCAGTGAAAGGTGGACAGGGCAAGAGACCCAGTACTTC.

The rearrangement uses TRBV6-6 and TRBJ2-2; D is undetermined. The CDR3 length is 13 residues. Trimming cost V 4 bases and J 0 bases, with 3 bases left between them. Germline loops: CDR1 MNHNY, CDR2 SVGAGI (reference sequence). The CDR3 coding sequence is TGTGCCAGCAGTTCCACGAACACCGGGGAGCTGTTTTTT. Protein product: CASSSTNTGELFF.

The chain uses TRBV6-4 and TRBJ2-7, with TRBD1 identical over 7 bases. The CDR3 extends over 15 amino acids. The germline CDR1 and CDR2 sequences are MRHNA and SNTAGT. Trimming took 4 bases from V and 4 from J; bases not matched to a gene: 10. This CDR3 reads CASSVERGGIYEQYF. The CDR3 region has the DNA TGTGCCAGCAGTGTTGAGCGAGGGGGCATATACGAGCAGTACTTC.